This is a list of T cell receptor beta chains from one sample in a study of shared clonotypes between healthy human individuals. The method was immunoSEQ multiplex PCR; TCRdb's version includes in-frame clones alone and lacks a portion of them. This table holds hundreds of thousands of clones, about 98% found once. What was sequenced was naive CD8+ T cells sorted from blood. The receptors here all came from a man aged 25-45 years in good health. Each CDR3 is given with its conserved first and last residue.

J	V	CDR3
TRBJ1-5	TRBV19	CASSASGYPQHF
TRBJ2-7	TRBV30	CAWSGNLGGSYEQYF
TRBJ1-2	TRBV6-5	CASSQDGPYGYTF
TRBJ2-3	TRBV25-1	CASSPGGTDTQYF
TRBJ2-1	TRBV2	CASSGQGNNEQFF
TRBJ2-7	TRBV19	CASSERETPYEQYF
TRBJ1-4	TRBV9	CASSVDGTGNEKLFF
TRBJ2-7	TRBV27	CASSAGTGSHEQYF
TRBJ2-7	TRBV25-1	CASSERTGGSYEQYF
TRBJ2-7	TRBV6-1	CASSEIGPTYEQYF
TRBJ2-7	TRBV9	CASSVLAGDYEQYF
TRBJ1-5	TRBV9	CASSVGFSNQPQHF
TRBJ2-1	TRBV2	CASPRLASGYNEQFF
TRBJ2-1	TRBV13	CASSSDRSSYNEQFF
TRBJ2-7	TRBV19	CASAWASGTYEQYF
TRBJ2-2	TRBV27	CASSSPRTGGRTGELFF
TRBJ2-7	TRBV10-3	CAISDGGGEQYF